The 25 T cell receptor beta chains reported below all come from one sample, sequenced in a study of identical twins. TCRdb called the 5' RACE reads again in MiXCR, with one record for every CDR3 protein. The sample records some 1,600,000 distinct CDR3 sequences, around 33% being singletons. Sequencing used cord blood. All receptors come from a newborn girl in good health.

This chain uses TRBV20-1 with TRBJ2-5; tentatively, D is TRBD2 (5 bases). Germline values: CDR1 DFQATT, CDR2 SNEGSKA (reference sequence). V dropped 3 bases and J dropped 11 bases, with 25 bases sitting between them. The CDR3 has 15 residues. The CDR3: CSARDGNRDYNEQYF. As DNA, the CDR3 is TGCAGTGCTAGGGACGGGAACAGAGACTACAATGAGCAGTACTTC.

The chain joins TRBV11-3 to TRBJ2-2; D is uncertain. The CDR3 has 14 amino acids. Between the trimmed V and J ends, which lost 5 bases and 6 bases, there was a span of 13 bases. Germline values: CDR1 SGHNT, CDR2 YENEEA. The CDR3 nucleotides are TGTGCCAGCAGCCCCAAAGATGGCGCCGGGGAGCTGTTTTTT. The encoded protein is CASSPKDGAGELFF.

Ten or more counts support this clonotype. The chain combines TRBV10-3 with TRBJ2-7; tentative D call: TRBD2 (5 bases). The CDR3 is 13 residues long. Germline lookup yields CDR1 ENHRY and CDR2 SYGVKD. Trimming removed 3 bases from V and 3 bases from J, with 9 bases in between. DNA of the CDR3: TGTGCCATCAGTGATCCGGGGAACTACGAGCAGTACTTC. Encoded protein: CAISDPGNYEQYF.

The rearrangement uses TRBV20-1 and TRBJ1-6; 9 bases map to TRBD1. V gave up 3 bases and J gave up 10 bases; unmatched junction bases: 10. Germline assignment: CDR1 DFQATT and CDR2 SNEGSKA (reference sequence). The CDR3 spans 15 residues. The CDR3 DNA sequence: TGCAGTGCTAGGATTGGCGGGACAGGGCACTCACCCCTCCACTTT. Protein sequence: CSARIGGTGHSPLHF.

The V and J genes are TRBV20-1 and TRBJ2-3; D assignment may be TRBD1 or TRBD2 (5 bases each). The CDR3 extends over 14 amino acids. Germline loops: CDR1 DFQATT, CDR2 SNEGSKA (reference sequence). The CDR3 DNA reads TGCAGCTTCCGGGACCCCACTGGCACAGATACGCAGTATTTT. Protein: CSFRDPTGTDTQYF.

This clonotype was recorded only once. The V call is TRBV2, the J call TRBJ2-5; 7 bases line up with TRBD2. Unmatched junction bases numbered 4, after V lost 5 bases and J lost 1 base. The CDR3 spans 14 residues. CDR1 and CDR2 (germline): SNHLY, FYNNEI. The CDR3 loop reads CASSMGLLQETQYF. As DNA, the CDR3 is TGTGCCAGCAGTATGGGACTACTCCAAGAGACCCAGTACTTC.

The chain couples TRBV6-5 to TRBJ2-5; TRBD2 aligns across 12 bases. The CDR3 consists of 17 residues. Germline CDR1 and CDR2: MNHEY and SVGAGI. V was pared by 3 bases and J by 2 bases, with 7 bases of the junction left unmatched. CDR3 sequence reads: CASSYRLAGEGQETQYF. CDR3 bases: TGTGCCAGCAGTTATCGACTAGCGGGAGAGGGTCAAGAGACCCAGTACTTC.

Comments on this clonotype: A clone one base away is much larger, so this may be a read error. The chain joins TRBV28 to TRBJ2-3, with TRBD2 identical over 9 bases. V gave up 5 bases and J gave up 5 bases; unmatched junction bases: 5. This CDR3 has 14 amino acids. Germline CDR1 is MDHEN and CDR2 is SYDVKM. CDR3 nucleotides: TGTGCCAGCAGTGTAGCGGGAGAGGTAGATACGCAGTATTTT. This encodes CASSVAGEVDTQYF.

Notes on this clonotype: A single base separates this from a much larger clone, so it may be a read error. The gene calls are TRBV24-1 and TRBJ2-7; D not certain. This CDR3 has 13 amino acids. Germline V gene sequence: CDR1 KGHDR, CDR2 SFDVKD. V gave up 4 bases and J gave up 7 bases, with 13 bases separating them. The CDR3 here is CATSDWDRAEQYF. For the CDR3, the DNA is TGTGCCACCAGTGACTGGGATCGGGCTGAGCAGTACTTC.

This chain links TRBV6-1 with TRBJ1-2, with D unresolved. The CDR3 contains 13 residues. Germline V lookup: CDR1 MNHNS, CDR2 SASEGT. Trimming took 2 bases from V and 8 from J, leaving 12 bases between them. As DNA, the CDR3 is TGTGCCAGCAGTGAACTGGTGGGTGACGGCTACACCTTC. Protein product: CASSELVGDGYTF.

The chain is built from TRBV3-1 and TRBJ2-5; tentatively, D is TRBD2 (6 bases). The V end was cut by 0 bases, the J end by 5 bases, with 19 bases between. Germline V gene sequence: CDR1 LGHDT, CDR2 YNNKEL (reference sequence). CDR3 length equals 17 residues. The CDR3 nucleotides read TGTGCCAGCAGCCAAGATCACTTGACTAGGGCCGGGGAGACCCAGTACTTC. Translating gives CASSQDHLTRAGETQYF.

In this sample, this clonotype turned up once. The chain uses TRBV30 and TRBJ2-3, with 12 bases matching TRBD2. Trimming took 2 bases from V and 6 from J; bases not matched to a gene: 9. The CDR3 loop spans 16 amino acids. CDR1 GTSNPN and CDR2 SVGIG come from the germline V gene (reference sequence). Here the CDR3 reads CAWSILAGGPGDTQYF. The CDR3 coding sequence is TGTGCCTGGAGTATTCTAGCGGGGGGGCCCGGGGATACGCAGTATTTT.

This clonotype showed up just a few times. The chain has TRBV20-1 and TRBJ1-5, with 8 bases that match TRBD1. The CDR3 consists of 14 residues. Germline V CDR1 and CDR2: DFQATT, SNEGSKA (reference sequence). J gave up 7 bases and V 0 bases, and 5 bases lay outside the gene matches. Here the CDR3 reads CSARETGQGQPQHF. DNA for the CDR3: TGCAGTGCTAGAGAAACCGGACAGGGCCAGCCCCAGCATTTT.

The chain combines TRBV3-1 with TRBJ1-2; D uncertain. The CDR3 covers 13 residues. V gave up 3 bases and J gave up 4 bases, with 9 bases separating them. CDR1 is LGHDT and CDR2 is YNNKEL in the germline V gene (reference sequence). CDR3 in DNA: TGTGCCAGCAGCCAGGGTCACTCCTATGGCTACACCTTC. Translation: CASSQGHSYGYTF.

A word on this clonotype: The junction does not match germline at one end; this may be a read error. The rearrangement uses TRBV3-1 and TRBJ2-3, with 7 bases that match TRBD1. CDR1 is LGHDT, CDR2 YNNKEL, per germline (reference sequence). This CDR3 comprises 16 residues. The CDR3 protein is CTSSQDRGQGTDTQYF. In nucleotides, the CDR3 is TGTACCAGCAGCCAAGACCGTGGACAGGGCACAGATACGCAGTATTTT.

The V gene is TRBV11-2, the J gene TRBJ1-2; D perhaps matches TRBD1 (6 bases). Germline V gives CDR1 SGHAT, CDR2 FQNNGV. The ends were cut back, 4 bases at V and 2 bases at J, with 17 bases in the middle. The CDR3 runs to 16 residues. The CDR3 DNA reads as TGTGCCAGCAGCTCCTTACAGGGACCCACGAACTATGGCTACACCTTC. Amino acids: CASSSLQGPTNYGYTF.

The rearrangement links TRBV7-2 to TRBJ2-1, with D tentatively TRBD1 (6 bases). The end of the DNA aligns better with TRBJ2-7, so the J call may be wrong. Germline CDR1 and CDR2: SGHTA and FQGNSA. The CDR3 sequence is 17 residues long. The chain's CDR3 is CASSFGLYRDSYNEQYF. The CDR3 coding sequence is TGTGCCAGCAGCTTCGGCCTTTACAGGGATTCCTACAATGAGCAGTACTTC.

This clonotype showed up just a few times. CDR3 coding DNA: TGTGCCAGCAGTACCGGGACTAGAGTCACAGATACGCAGTATTTT. It specifies CASSTGTRVTDTQYF. The J gene is TRBJ2-3, the V gene TRBV27; 8 bases agree with TRBD2. CDR1 is MNHEY, CDR2 SMNVEV, per germline (reference sequence). The CDR3 spans 15 residues. V dropped 5 bases and J dropped 2; count of bases not matched to a gene: 6.

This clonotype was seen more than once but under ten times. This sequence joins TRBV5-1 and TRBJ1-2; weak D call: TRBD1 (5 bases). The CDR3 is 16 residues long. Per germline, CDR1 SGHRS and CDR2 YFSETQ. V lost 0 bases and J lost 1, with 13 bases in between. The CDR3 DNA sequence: TGCGCCAGCAGCTTGGCCAACGGGGGGGATAACTATGGCTACACCTTC. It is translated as CASSLANGGDNYGYTF. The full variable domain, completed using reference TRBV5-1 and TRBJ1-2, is KAGVTQTPRYLIKTRGQQVTLSCSPISGHRSVSWYQQTPGQGLQFLFEYFSETQRNKGNFPGRFSGRQFSNSRSEMNVSTLELGDSALYLCASSLANGGDNYGYTFGSGTRLTVV.

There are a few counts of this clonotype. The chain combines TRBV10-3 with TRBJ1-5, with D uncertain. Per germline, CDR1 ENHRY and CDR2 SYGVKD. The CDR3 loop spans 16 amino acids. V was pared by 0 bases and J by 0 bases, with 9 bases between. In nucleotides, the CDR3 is TGTGCCATCAGTGAGTCGGCACCTTATAGCAATCAGCCCCAGCATTTT. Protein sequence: CAISESAPYSNQPQHF.

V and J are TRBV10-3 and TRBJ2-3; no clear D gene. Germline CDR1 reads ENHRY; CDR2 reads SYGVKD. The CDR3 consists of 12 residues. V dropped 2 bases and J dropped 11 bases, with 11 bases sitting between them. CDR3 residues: CAISEGPPEQYF. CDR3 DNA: TGTGCCATCAGTGAGGGCCCGCCGGAGCAGTATTTT.

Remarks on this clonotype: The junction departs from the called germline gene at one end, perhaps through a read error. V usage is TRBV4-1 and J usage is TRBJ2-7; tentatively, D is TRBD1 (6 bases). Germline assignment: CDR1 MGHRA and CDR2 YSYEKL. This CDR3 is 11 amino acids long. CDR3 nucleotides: TGCGCCAGCAGCCAACGACAGAGAGGGGGTTTC. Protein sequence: CASSQRQRGGF.

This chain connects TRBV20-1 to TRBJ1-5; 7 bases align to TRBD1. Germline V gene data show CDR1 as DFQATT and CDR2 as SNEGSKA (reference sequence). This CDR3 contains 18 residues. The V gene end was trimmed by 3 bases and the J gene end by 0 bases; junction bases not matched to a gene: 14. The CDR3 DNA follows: TGCAGTGCTAGTCGTGGGACAGCAGACCGTTATAGCAATCAGCCCCAGCATTTT. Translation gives CSASRGTADRYSNQPQHF.

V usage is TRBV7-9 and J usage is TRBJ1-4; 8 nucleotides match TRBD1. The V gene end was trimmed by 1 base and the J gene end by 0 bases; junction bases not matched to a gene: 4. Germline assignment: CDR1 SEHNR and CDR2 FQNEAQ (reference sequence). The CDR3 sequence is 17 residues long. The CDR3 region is CASSLGTGTATNEKLFF. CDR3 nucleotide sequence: TGTGCCAGCAGCTTAGGGACAGGGACTGCAACTAATGAAAAACTGTTTTTT.

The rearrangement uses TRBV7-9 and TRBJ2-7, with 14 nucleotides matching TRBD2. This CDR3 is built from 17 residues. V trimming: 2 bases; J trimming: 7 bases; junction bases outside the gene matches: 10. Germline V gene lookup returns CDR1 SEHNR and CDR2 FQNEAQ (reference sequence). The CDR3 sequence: CASSLPRTSGGNNEQYF. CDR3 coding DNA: TGTGCCAGCAGCTTACCCCGGACTAGCGGGGGGAACAATGAGCAGTACTTC.